A selection of T cell receptor beta chains follows, all from one sample in a study of shared clonotypes between healthy human individuals. The assay was immunoSEQ multiplex PCR, and TCRdb's table has in-frame clones only and misses some. This sample carries 750,000 to 1,000,000 clones, 85% to 95% of them seen once, and the ten largest clones take around 24%. The sample taken for sequencing was naive CD8+ T cells sorted from blood. The receptor source for this set is a man aged 30 to 45 in good health. CDR3s include the opening cysteine and the closing phenylalanine or tryptophan. The size of a clone is reported for some rows only, either as once, few or many, or as a class for expanded clones.

v_gene	j_gene	abundance	CDR3aa
TRBV27	TRBJ2-3	.	CASSLYLGGLSTDTQYF
TRBV21-1	TRBJ2-2	.	CASSKGDRGSTGELFF
TRBV6-6	TRBJ2-1	once	CASSYSSGGNNEQFF
TRBV7-8	TRBJ2-3	.	CASSFGTTSTDTQYF
TRBV2	TRBJ2-2	once	CASSATGLAGTTGELFF
TRBV5-1	TRBJ2-3	.	CASSPGINTDTQYF
TRBV28	TRBJ2-7	.	CASSLGIAGFYYEQYF
TRBV2	TRBJ1-1	.	CASSENMDFTEAFF
TRBV10-1	TRBJ2-3	medium-sized	CASSKADPSTDTQYF
TRBV27	TRBJ1-4	.	CASSPTLGRPVGLFF
TRBV9	TRBJ2-2	.	CASSGGLAGIAGELFF
TRBV10-3	TRBJ2-1	.	CAISDSGRANEQFF
TRBV29-1	TRBJ1-2	.	CSVEAQGGGYTF
TRBV10-3	TRBJ2-4	.	CAISDNSDIQYF
TRBV4-1	TRBJ2-3	.	CASSQVAGGSTQYF
TRBV6-4	TRBJ2-3	.	CASSDGREGLGTQYF